This note documents a single T cell receptor (beta chain) sequence. Its antigen is currently unknown. Patients who provided the archived tumor blocks had not received neoadjuvant therapy before surgery. The entry originates in a study of CXCR4 blockade with PD-1 therapy in pancreatic cancer. Study-wide results and caveats: Frequent tumor clones were encoded by many distinct rearrangements, suggesting shared antigens. Tumor clonality averaged approximately 0.15 versus 0.05 in healthy blood, not predicting survival. Without paired alpha-beta data, shared specificity of dominant clones is unconfirmed.

Data came from immunoSEQ multiplex PCR; TCRdb stores just in-frame clones and leaves some out. Of 5,600 or so clones detected, about half appear once; the ten largest clones hold 7% to 10%. Trimming removed 5 bases from V and 4 bases from J; junction bases left unmatched: 12. This CDR3 contains 16 residues. The sequencing sample was made of tumor tissue. This sequence originates from a human donor with pancreatic ductal adenocarcinoma. This rearrangement joins TRBV6-7 to TRBJ2-5; 8 nucleotides line up with TRBD2. TRBV6-7 is an ORF; its function is uncertain. In DNA form, the CDR3 reads TGTGCCAGCAGTCCCTTCGGGGGGGCGGACCCAGAGACCCAGTACTTC. Its protein product is CASSPFGGADPETQYF.